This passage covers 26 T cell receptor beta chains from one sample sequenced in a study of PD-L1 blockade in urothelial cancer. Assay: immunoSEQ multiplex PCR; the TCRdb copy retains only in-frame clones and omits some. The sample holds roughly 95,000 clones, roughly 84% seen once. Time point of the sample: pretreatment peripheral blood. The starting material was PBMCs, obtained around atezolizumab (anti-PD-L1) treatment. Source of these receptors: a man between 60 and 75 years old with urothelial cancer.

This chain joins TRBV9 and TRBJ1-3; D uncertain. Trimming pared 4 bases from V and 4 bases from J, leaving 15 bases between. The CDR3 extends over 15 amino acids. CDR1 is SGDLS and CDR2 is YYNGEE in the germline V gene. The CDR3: CASSPAPGRGNTIYF. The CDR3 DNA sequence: TGTGCCAGCAGCCCAGCTCCGGGGAGGGGAAACACCATATATTTT.

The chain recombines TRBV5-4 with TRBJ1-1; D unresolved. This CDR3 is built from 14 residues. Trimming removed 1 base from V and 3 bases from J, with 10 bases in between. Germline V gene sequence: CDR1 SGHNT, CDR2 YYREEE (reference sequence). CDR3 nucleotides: TGTGCCAGCAGCTTGTTGGAGGGTCACACTGAAGCTTTCTTT. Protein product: CASSLLEGHTEAFF. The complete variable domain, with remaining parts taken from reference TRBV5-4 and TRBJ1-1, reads ETGVTQSPTHLIKTRGQQVTLRCSSQSGHNTVSWYQQALGQGPQFIFQYYREEENGRGNFPPRFSGLQFPNYSSELNVNALELDDSALYLCASSLLEGHTEAFFGQGTRLTVV.

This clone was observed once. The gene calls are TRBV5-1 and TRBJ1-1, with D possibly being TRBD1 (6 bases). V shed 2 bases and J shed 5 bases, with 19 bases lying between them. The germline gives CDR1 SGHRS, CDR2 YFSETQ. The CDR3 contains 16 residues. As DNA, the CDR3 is TGCGCCAGCAGCTTTCAGGGACACACACGGGGTACTGAAGCTTTCTTT. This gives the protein CASSFQGHTRGTEAFF.

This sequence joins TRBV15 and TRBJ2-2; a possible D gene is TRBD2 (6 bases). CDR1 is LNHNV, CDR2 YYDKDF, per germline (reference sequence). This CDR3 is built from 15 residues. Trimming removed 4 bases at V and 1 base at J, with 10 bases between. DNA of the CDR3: TGTGCCACCAGCAACCGGGACTTGAACACCGGGGAGCTGTTTTTT. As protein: CATSNRDLNTGELFF.

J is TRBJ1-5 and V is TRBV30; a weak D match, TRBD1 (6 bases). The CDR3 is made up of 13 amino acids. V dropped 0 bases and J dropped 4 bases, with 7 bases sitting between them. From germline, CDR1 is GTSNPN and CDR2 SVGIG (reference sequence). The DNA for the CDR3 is TGTGCCTGGAGTGTTAGGGGGAATCAGCCCCAGCATTTT. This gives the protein CAWSVRGNQPQHF.

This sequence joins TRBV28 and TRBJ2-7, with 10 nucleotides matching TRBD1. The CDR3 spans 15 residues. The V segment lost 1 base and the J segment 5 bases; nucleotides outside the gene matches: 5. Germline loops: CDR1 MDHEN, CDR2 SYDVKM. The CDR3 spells CASSLSGTGANEQYF. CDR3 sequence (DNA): TGTGCCAGCAGTTTATCCGGGACAGGGGCTAACGAGCAGTACTTC. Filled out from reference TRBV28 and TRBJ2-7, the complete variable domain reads DVKVTQSSRYLVKRTGEKVFLECVQDMDHENMFWYRQDPGLGLRLIYFSYDVKMKEKGDIPEGYSVSREKKERFSLILESASTNQTSMYLCASSLSGTGANEQYFGPGTRLTVT.

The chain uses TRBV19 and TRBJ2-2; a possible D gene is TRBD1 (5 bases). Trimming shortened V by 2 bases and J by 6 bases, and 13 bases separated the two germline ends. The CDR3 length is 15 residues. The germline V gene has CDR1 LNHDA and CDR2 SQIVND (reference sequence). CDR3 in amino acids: CASSIRQGGSGELFF. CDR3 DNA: TGTGCCAGTAGTATAAGGCAGGGTGGGTCCGGGGAGCTGTTTTTT. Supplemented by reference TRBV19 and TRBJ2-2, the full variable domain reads DGGITQSPKYLFRKEGQNVTLSCEQNLNHDAMYWYRQDPGQGLRLIYYSQIVNDFQKGDIAEGYSVSREKKESFPLTVTSAQKNPTAFYLCASSIRQGGSGELFFGEGSRLTVL.

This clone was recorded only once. The CDR3 bases are TGTGCTAGTGGTCCTCCGGCGGGACAGTCCTACAATGAGCAGTTCTTC. As protein: CASGPPAGQSYNEQFF. The chain uses TRBV12-5 and TRBJ2-1; tentatively, D is TRBD1 (7 bases). Trimming pared 5 bases from V and 1 base from J, leaving 15 bases between. Germline CDR1 is LGHNT and CDR2 is FRNRAP. The CDR3 runs 16 residues.

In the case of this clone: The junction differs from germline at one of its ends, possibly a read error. CDR3 nucleotide sequence: TGCGCAAGCACCTCTGAGGGTGGCTACACCTTC. Its translation is CASTSEGGYTF. This chain joins TRBV4-1 and TRBJ1-2; D is unresolved. This CDR3 is 11 amino acids long. Looked up from germline, CDR1 is MGHRA and CDR2 is YSYEKL.

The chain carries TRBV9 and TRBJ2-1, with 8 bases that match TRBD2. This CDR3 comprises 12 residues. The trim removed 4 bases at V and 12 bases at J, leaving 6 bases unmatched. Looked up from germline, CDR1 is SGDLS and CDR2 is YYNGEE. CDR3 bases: TGTGCCAGCAGCTCCGACGCGGGGGGGCAGTTCTTC. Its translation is CASSSDAGGQFF.

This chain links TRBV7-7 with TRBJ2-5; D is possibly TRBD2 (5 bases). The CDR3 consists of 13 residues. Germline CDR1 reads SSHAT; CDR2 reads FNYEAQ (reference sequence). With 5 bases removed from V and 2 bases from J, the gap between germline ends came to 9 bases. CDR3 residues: CASSNGEQETQYF. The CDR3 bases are TGTGCCAGCAGCAACGGGGAGCAAGAGACCCAGTACTTC.

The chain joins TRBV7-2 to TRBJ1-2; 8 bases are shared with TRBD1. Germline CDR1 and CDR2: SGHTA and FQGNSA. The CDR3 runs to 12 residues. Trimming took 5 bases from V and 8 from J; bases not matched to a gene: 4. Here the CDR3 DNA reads TGTGCCAGCAGCGGACAGGGTCGAGGCTACACCTTC. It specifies CASSGQGRGYTF.

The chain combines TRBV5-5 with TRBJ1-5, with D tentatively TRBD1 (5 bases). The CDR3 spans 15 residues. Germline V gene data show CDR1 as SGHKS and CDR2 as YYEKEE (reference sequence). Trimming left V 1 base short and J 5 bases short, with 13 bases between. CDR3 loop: CASSLNPGLDQPQHF. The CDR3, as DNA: TGTGCCAGCAGCTTGAATCCAGGGTTGGATCAGCCCCAGCATTTT.

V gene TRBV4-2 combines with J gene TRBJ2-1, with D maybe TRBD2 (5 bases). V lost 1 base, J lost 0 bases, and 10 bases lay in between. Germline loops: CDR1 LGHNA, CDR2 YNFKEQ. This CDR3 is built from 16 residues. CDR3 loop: CASSQARGSSYNEQFF. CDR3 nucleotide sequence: TGTGCCAGCAGCCAAGCTCGGGGATCCTCCTACAATGAGCAGTTCTTC.

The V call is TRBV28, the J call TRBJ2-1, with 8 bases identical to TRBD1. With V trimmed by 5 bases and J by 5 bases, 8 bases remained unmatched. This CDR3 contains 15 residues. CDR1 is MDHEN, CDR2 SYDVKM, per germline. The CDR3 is CASSGIGTGHNEQFF. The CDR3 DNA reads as TGTGCCAGCAGTGGGATCGGGACAGGTCACAATGAGCAGTTCTTC.

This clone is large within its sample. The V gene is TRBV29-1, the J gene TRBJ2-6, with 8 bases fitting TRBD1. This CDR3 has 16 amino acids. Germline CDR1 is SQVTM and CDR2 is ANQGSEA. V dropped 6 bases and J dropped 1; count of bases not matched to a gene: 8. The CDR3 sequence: CSVGQGTQSGANVLTF. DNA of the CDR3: TGCAGCGTAGGACAGGGAACACAGTCTGGGGCCAACGTCCTGACTTTC. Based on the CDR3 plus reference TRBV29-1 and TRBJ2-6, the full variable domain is SAVISQKPSRDICQRGTSLTIQCQVDSQVTMMFWYRQQPGQSLTLIATANQGSEATYESGFVIDKFPISRPNLTFSTLTVSNMSPEDSSIYLCSVGQGTQSGANVLTFGAGSRLTVL.

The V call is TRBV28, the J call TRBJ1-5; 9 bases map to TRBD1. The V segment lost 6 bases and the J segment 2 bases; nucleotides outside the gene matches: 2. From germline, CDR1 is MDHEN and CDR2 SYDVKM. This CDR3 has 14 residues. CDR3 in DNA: TGTGCCAGCAGCTGGACAGGGGGCAATCAGCCCCAGCATTTT. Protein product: CASSWTGGNQPQHF.

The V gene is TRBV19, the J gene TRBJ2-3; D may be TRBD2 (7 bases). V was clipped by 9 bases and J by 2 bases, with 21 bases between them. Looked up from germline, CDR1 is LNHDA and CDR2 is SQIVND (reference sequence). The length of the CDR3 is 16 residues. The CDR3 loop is CASSPWGGQNTDTQYF. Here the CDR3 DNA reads TGTGCCAGCTCTCCCTGGGGGGGACAAAACACAGATACGCAGTATTTT.

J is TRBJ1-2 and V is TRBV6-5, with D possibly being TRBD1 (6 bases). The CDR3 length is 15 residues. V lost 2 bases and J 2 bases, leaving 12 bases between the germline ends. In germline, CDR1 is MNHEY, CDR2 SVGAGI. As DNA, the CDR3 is TGTGCCAGCAGTTACGGGGGGGCCGTCAACTATGGCTACACCTTC. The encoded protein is CASSYGGAVNYGYTF.

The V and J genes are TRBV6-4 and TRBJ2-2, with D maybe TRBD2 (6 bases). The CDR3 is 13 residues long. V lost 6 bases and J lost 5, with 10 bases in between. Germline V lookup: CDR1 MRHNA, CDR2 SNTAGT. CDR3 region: CASSAGRTGELFF. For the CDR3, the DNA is TGTGCCAGCAGCGCCGGGAGAACCGGGGAGCTGTTTTTT.

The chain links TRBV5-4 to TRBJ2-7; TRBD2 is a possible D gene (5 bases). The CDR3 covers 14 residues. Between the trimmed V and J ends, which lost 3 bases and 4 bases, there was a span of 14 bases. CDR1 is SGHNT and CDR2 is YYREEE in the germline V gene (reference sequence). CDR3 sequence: CASSSGLKGYEQYF. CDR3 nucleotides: TGTGCCAGCAGCTCAGGACTTAAGGGTTACGAGCAGTACTTC.

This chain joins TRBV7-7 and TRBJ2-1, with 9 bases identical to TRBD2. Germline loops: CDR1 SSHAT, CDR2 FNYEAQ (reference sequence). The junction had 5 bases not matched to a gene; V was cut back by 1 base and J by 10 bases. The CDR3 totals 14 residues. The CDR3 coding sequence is TGTGCCAGCAGCTTAGGCGGGGGGGCCCCCGAGCAGTTCTTC. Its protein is CASSLGGGAPEQFF.

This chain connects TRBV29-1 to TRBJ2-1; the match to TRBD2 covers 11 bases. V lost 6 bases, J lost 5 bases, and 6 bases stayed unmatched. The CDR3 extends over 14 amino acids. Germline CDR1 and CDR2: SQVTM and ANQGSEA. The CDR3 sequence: CSVDGTSGHNEQFF. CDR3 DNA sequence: TGCAGCGTAGATGGGACTAGCGGACACAATGAGCAGTTCTTC.

CDR3 in DNA: TGCGCCAGCAGACTGACAGGGGGCAGGAAGACCCAGTACTTC. Protein sequence: CASRLTGGRKTQYF. The chain combines TRBV5-1 with TRBJ2-5; 10 positions agree with TRBD1. Germline assignment: CDR1 SGHRS and CDR2 YFSETQ. With 5 bases clipped from V and 6 bases from J, the junction kept 7 bases outside the gene matches. The CDR3 contains 14 residues.

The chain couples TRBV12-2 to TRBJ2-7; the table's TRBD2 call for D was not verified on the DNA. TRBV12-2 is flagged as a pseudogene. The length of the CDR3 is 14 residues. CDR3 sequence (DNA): TGTGCAAGTCGCTTCTCGATAGTCTCCTACGAGCAGTACTTC. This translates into CASRFSIVSYEQYF.

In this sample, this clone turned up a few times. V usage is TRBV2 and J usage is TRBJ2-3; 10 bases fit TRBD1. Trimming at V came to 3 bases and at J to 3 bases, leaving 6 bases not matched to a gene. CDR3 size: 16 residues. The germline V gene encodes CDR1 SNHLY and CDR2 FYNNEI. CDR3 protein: CASSDVGQGRTDTQYF. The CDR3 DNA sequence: TGTGCCAGCAGTGACGTGGGACAGGGGAGGACAGATACGCAGTATTTT.